These 21 T cell receptor beta chains were all obtained from the same sample, sequenced in a study of T cells after posttransplantation cyclophosphamide. Assay used: immunoSEQ multiplex PCR; TCRdb lists only in-frame clones, some missing. The sample shows around 44,000 clones, none of them appearing just once. Material for sequencing was PBMCs. These receptors originate from a man aged 35 to 55 in good health, CMV-negative, and a related stem cell transplant donor.

This clone was seen ten or more times. The genes are TRBV11-2 and TRBJ2-7, with D tentatively TRBD2 (5 bases). Germline V gene sequence: CDR1 SGHAT, CDR2 FQNNGV. Trimming pared 5 bases from V and 1 base from J, leaving 12 bases between. The CDR3 runs to 14 residues. The CDR3 reads CASSVHRESYEQYF. DNA of the CDR3: TGTGCCAGCAGCGTACATAGGGAGTCCTACGAGCAGTACTTC.

This clone showed up many times. The V gene is TRBV7-2, the J gene TRBJ1-3, with a tentative D call TRBD1 (6 bases). Germline CDR1 and CDR2: SGHTA and FQGNSA. V was pared by 4 bases and J by 0 bases, with 10 bases between. This CDR3 is 15 amino acids long. As DNA, the CDR3 is TGTGCCAGCAGCTCTGGACAGTCCTCTGGAAACACCATATATTTT. Its translation: CASSSGQSSGNTIYF.

This clone turned up a few times. The genes are TRBV5-3 and TRBJ2-2; 11 nucleotides align to TRBD2. Being an ORF, TRBV5-3 has a function that is uncertain. This CDR3 spans 15 amino acids. V lost 1 base and J lost 4; bases outside the gene matches: 0. In nucleotides, the CDR3 is TGTGCCAGAAGCTTGACTAGCGGGAGCACCGGGGAGCTGTTTTTT. Its translation: CARSLTSGSTGELFF.

This clone was counted only a few times. The V gene is TRBV19, the J gene TRBJ1-2; 8 bases match TRBD1. With 6 bases clipped from V and 6 bases from J, the junction kept 15 bases outside the gene matches. This CDR3 has 16 residues. CDR1 is LNHDA and CDR2 is SQIVND in the germline V gene (reference sequence). CDR3 amino acids: CASSPTGVRSLNGYTF. The DNA of the CDR3 is TGTGCCAGTAGCCCGACAGGGGTACGGTCCCTAAATGGCTACACCTTC.

This clone has at least ten counts. This rearrangement joins TRBV5-1 to TRBJ2-7; D uncertain. The germline CDR1 and CDR2 sequences are SGHRS and YFSETQ. There are 11 residues in the CDR3. Trimming left V 2 bases short and J 3 bases short, with 3 bases between. The CDR3 DNA follows: TGCGCCAGCAGCTTCAACTACGAGCAGTACTTC. Its protein product is CASSFNYEQYF.

This clone occurred many times. The chain has TRBV5-6 and TRBJ2-2; D possibly corresponds to TRBD1 (6 bases). This CDR3 is 15 amino acids long. Germline CDR1 SGHDT, CDR2 YYEEEE. V was cut by 4 bases and J by 6 bases, with 16 bases left in between. CDR3 sequence: CASSKTGLWPGELFF. The DNA for the CDR3 is TGTGCCAGCAGCAAGACAGGACTCTGGCCCGGGGAGCTGTTTTTT.

This clone was picked up many times. The chain couples TRBV7-2 to TRBJ1-5; 9 nucleotides line up with TRBD1. There are 19 residues in the CDR3. Germline-derived CDR1 and CDR2 are SGHTA and FQGNSA. With 4 bases clipped from V and 2 bases from J, the junction kept 15 bases outside the gene matches. DNA for the CDR3: TGTGCCAGCAGCTCGCGGAACAGGGGGCGCGGTGGTGGCAATCAGCCCCAGCATTTT. Translated: CASSSRNRGRGGGNQPQHF.

This clone was observed many times. This chain links TRBV6-6 with TRBJ1-5; D gene ambiguous. The CDR3 contains 14 residues. The germline gives CDR1 MNHNY, CDR2 SVGAGI (reference sequence). Trimming stripped 7 bases from V and 4 bases from J, with 14 bases between. The CDR3 DNA sequence: TGTGCCAGCATCGACTTTGGAGTAAATCAGCCCCAGCATTTT. This gives the protein CASIDFGVNQPQHF.

This clone was seen only a few times. V is TRBV4-2 and J is TRBJ2-5, with D possibly matching TRBD2 (5 bases). With 3 bases removed from V and 1 base from J, the gap between germline ends came to 12 bases. Germline CDR1 is LGHNA and CDR2 is YNFKEQ. This CDR3 is 15 amino acids long. The chain's CDR3 is CASSHLLESQETQYF. The CDR3 coding sequence is TGTGCCAGCAGCCATTTACTAGAGTCCCAAGAGACCCAGTACTTC.

This clone has at least ten counts. The V gene is TRBV20-1, the J gene TRBJ1-4, with a weak D call TRBD1 (5 bases). The CDR3 runs to 11 residues. With 6 bases removed from V and 7 bases from J, the gap between germline ends came to 9 bases. Germline V gives CDR1 DFQATT, CDR2 SNEGSKA (reference sequence). The CDR3 coding sequence is TGCAGTGCCCAGGGTGGTGAAAAACTGTTTTTT. Amino acids: CSAQGGEKLFF.

This clone was detected ten times or more. V and J are TRBV7-2 and TRBJ2-7; perhaps TRBD2 as D (6 bases). The CDR3 covers 15 residues. Trimming cost V 2 bases and J 0 bases, with 11 bases left between them. In germline, CDR1 is SGHTA, CDR2 FQGNSA. This chain's CDR3 is CASSLRRDFSYEQYF. The CDR3 DNA reads TGTGCCAGCAGCTTACGCCGGGACTTCTCCTACGAGCAGTACTTC.

This clone was recorded at least ten times. This chain links TRBV4-3 with TRBJ2-2, with 7 nucleotides matching TRBD1. CDR1 is LGHNA and CDR2 is YSLEER in the germline V gene. Trimming took 0 bases from V and 0 from J; bases not matched to a gene: 4. The length of the CDR3 is 17 residues. This CDR3 reads CASSQDGQGANTGELFF. CDR3 DNA sequence: TGCGCCAGCAGCCAAGATGGGCAGGGGGCGAACACCGGGGAGCTGTTTTTT.

This clone occurred a few times. The chain combines TRBV7-3 with TRBJ1-1, with 7 positions matching TRBD1. Germline V gives CDR1 SGHTA, CDR2 FQGTGA. Trimming cost V 5 bases and J 4 bases; bases outside gene matches: 16. The CDR3 consists of 17 residues. CDR3 residues: CASSANRGRFVGTEAFF. The CDR3 DNA reads TGTGCCAGCAGCGCCAACAGGGGACGGTTTGTTGGCACTGAAGCTTTCTTT.

The table lists this clone with many counts. The rearrangement joins TRBV11-2 to TRBJ1-1; D is uncertain. CDR1 and CDR2 (germline): SGHAT, FQNNGV. Between the trimmed V and J ends, which lost 3 bases and 4 bases, there was a span of 18 bases. The CDR3 has 16 amino acids. The CDR3 protein is CASSLSGLGFGTEAFF. The DNA of the CDR3 is TGTGCCAGCAGCTTGTCGGGGTTGGGGTTCGGCACTGAAGCTTTCTTT.

This clone occurred many times. The J gene is TRBJ2-2, the V gene TRBV19; 8 positions agree with TRBD1. V lost 4 bases, J lost 3 bases, and 7 bases stayed unmatched. The CDR3 totals 16 residues. CDR1 is LNHDA and CDR2 is SQIVND in the germline V gene (reference sequence). The CDR3 nucleotides are TGTGCCAGTAGTAACACCCAGGGGGCTCACACCGGGGAGCTGTTTTTT. Its protein product is CASSNTQGAHTGELFF.

This clone was picked up a small number of times. This chain links TRBV7-3 with TRBJ2-5; 13 bases map to TRBD2. The CDR3 length is 17 residues. V trimming: 5 bases; J trimming: 4 bases; junction bases outside the gene matches: 10. Germline CDR1 SGHTA, CDR2 FQGTGA. The CDR3 loop reads CASSPPGLAGVGETQYF. The CDR3 nucleotides read TGTGCCAGCAGCCCACCCGGACTAGCGGGGGTGGGAGAGACCCAGTACTTC. Based on the CDR3 plus reference TRBV7-3 and TRBJ2-5, the full variable domain is GAGVSQTPSNKVTEKGKYVELRCDPISGHTALYWYRQSLGQGPEFLIYFQGTGAADDSGLPNDRFFAVRPEGSVSTLKIQRTERGDSAVYLCASSPPGLAGVGETQYFGPGTRLLVL.

Many counts were recorded for this clone. This chain links TRBV12-5 with TRBJ1-5; unclear D gene. Germline V gives CDR1 LGHNT, CDR2 FRNRAP. This CDR3 contains 19 residues. The V end lost 0 bases, the J end lost 0 bases, and 18 bases lay between the germline ends. CDR3 protein: CASGLVPDGLDHSNQPQHF. The CDR3 nucleotides are TGTGCTAGTGGTTTGGTACCCGACGGACTAGACCATAGCAATCAGCCCCAGCATTTT.

This clone was found many times. This sequence joins TRBV30 and TRBJ1-4; no definite D call. Germline lookup yields CDR1 GTSNPN and CDR2 SVGIG (reference sequence). V dropped 0 bases and J dropped 3 bases, with 11 bases sitting between them. This CDR3 has 15 residues. The CDR3 loop is CAWSVHQVANEKLFF. CDR3 nucleotides: TGTGCCTGGAGTGTACATCAGGTTGCTAATGAAAAACTGTTTTTT.

This clone was seen repeatedly, ten times or more. V usage is TRBV20-1 and J usage is TRBJ1-5; D might be TRBD1 (5 bases). V gave up 4 bases and J gave up 6 bases, with 7 bases separating them. The CDR3 is 11 amino acids. Germline V gene sequence: CDR1 DFQATT, CDR2 SNEGSKA (reference sequence). DNA for the CDR3: TGCAGTGCTACAGGGTTTCAGCCCCAGCATTTT. Translating it yields CSATGFQPQHF.

The chain couples TRBV27 to TRBJ2-7; 16 bases agree with TRBD2. Germline V gene lookup returns CDR1 MNHEY and CDR2 SMNVEV (reference sequence). The CDR3 has 17 residues. In DNA, the CDR3 is TGTGGAACCGCCGGGACTAGCGGGGGGGCCTCAGGATACGAGCAGTACTTC. Its protein is CGTAGTSGGASGYEQYF.

The rearrangement links TRBV7-8 to TRBJ2-3; D is undetermined. Germline V CDR1 and CDR2: SGHVS, FQNEAQ. The ends were cut back, 1 base at V and 2 bases at J, with 4 bases in the middle. This CDR3 contains 13 residues. CDR3 in DNA: TGTGCCAGCAGCTTAGGAGCCACAGATACGCAGTATTTT. Its translation is CASSLGATDTQYF.